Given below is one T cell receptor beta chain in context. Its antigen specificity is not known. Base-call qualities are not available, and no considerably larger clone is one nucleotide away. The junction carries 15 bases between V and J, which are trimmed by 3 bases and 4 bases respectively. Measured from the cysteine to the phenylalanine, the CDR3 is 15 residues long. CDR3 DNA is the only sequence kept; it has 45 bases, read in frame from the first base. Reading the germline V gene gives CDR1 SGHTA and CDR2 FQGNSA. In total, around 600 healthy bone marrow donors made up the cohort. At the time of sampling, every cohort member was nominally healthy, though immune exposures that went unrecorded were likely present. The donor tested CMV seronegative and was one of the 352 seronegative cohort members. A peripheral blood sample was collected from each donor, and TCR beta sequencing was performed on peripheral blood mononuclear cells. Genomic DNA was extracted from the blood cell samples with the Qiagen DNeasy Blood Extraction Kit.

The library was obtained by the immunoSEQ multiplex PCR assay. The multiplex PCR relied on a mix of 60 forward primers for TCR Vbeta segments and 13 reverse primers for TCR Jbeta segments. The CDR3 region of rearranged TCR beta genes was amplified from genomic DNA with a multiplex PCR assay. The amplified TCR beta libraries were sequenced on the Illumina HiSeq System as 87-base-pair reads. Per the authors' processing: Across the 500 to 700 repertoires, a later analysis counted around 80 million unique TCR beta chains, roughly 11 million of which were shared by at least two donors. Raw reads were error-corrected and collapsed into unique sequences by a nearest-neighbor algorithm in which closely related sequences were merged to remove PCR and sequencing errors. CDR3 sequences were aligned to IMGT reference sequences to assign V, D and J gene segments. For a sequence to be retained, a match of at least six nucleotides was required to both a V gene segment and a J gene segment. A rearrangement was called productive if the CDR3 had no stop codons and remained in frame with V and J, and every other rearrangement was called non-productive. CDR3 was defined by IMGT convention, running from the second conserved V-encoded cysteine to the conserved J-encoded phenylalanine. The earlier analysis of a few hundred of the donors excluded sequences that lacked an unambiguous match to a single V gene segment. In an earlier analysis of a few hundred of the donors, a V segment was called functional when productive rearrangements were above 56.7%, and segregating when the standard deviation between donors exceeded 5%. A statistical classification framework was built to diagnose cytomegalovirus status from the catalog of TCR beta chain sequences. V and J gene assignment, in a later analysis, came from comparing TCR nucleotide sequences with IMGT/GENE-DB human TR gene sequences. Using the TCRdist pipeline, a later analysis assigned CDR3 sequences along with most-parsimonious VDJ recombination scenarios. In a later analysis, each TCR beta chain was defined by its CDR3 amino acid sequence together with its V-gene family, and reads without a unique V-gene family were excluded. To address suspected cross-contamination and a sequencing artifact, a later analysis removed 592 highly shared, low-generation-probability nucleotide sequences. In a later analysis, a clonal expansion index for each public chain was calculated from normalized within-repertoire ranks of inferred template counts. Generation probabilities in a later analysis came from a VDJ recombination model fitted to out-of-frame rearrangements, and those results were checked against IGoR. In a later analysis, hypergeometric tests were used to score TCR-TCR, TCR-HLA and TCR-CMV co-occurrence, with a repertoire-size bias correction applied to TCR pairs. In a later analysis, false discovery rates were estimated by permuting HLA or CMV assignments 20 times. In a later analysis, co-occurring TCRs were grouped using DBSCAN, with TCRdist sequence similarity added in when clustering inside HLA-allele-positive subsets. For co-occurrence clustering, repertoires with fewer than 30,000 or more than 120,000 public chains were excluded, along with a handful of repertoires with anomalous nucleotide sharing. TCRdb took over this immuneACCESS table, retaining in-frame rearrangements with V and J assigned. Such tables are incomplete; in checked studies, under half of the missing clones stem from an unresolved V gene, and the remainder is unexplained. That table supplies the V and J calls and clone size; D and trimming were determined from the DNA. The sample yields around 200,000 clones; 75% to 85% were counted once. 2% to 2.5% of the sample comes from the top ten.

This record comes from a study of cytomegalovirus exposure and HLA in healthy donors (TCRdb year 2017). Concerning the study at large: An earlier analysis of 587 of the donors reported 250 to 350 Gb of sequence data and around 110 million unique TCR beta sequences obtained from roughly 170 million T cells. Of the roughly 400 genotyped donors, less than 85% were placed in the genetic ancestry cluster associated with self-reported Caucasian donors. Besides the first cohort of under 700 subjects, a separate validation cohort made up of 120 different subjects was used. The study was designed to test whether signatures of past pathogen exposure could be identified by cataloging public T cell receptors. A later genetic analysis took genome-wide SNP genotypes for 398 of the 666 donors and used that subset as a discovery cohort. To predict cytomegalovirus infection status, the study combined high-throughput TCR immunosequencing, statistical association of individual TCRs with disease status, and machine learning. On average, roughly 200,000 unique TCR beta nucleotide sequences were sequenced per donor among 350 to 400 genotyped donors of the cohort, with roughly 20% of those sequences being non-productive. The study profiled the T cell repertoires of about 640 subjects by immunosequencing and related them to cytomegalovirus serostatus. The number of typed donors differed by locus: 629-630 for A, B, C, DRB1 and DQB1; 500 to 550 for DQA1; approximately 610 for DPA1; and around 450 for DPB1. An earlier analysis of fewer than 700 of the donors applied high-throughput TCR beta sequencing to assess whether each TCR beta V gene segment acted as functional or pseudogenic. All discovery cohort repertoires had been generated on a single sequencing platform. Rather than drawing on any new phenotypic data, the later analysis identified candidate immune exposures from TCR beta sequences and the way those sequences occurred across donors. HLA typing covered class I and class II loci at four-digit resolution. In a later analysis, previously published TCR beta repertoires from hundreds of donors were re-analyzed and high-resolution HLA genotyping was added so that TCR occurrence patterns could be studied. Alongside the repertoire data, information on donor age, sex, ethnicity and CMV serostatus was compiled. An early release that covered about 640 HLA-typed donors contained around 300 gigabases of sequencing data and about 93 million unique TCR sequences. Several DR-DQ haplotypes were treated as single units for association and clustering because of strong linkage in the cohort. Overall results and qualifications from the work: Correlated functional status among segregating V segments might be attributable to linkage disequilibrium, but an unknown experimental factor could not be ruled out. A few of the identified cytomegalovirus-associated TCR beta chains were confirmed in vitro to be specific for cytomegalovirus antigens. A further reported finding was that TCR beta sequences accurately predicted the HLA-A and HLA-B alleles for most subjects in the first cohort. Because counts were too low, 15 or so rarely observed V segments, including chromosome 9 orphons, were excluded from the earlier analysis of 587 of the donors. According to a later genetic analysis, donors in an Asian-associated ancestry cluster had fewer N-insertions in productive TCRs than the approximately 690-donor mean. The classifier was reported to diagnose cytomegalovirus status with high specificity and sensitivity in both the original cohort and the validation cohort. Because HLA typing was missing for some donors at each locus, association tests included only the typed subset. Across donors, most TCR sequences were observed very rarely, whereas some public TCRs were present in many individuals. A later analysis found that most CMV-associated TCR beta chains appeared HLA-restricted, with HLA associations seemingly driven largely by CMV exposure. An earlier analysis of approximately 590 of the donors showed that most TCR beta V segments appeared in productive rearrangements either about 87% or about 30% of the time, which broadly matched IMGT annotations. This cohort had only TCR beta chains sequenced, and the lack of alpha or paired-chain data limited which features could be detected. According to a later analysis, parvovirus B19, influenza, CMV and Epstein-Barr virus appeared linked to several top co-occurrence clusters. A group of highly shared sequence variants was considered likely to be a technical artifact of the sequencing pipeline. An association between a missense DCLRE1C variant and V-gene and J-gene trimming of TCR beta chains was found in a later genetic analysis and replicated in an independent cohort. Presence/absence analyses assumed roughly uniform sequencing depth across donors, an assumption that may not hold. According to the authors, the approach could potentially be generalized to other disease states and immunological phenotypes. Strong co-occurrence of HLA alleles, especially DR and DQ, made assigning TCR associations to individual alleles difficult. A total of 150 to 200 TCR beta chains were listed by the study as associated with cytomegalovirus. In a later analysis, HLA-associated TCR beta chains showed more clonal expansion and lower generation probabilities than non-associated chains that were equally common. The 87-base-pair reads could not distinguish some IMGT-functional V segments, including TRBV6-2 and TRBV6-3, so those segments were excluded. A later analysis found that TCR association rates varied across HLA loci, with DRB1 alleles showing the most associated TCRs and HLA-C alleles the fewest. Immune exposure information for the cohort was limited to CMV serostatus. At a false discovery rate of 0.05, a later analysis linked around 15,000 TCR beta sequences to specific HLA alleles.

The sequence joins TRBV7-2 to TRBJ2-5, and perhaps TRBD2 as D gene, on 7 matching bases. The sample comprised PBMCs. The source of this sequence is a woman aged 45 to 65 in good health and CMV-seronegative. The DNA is TGTGCCAGCAGCTTTCTAAAGGGGGGGAGAGAGACCCAGTACTTC. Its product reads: CASSFLKGGRETQYF.